The 31 T cell receptor beta chains reported below all come from one sample, sequenced in a study of control samples from healthy donors and cancer patients. Some clones are missing from TCRdb's copy, which holds only in-frame ones; the method was immunoSEQ multiplex PCR. The table lists around 48,000 clones, 93% of them singletons, with 23% in the top ten. The sample taken for sequencing was PBMCs. The source is a woman in her 50s with head and neck cancer.

The V gene is TRBV6-1, the J gene TRBJ1-6; possibly TRBD1 for D (6 bases). This CDR3 is built from 13 residues. V lost 3 bases and J lost 8, with 8 bases in between. The germline CDR1 and CDR2 sequences are MNHNS and SASEGT. The CDR3 DNA sequence: TGTGCCAGCAGTGAGTACAGGGATTCACCCCTCCACTTT. Protein product: CASSEYRDSPLHF.

The chain carries TRBV25-1 and TRBJ1-1; 7 bases fit TRBD1. J gave up 0 bases and V 5 bases, and 3 bases lay outside the gene matches. CDR1 and CDR2 (germline): MGHDK, SYGVNS. The CDR3 length is 14 residues. CDR3 DNA sequence: TGTGCCAGCAGTCCACAGGGGATGAACACTGAAGCTTTCTTT. This translates into CASSPQGMNTEAFF.

V gene TRBV28 combines with J gene TRBJ1-5; TRBD1 agrees at 8 bases. This CDR3 contains 16 residues. Looked up from germline, CDR1 is MDHEN and CDR2 is SYDVKM. V was clipped by 2 bases and J by 7 bases; unmatched bases: 10. The CDR3 sequence: CASSLAGQGRSQPQHF. The CDR3, as DNA: TGTGCCAGCAGTTTAGCCGGACAGGGAAGAAGCCAGCCCCAGCATTTT.

The chain carries TRBV6-5 and TRBJ2-3, with a weak D call TRBD1 (6 bases). CDR3 length equals 13 residues. V dropped 5 bases and J dropped 2 bases, with 8 bases sitting between them. CDR1 is MNHEY and CDR2 is SVGAGI in the germline V gene. The CDR3 here is CASSRQDTDTQYF. The CDR3 region has the DNA TGTGCCAGCAGTAGACAGGACACAGATACGCAGTATTTT.

In its sample, this clone was seen once. The chain combines TRBV7-9 with TRBJ1-1, with a weak D call TRBD1 (6 bases). The germline V and J ends were trimmed by 5 bases and 4 bases, with 14 bases remaining between them. CDR1 is SEHNR, CDR2 FQNEAQ, per germline (reference sequence). There are 14 residues in the CDR3. The CDR3 reads CASSPPGVGTEAFF. CDR3 nucleotide sequence: TGTGCCAGCAGCCCCCCAGGGGTGGGCACTGAAGCTTTCTTT.

The chain recombines TRBV4-3 with TRBJ2-1; D uncertain. The CDR3 totals 18 residues. V was cut by 0 bases and J by 4 bases, with 19 bases left in between. Germline assignment: CDR1 LGHNA and CDR2 YSLEER. CDR3 residues: CASSQDPNYGGTYNEQFF. CDR3 DNA: TGCGCCAGCAGCCAAGATCCCAACTACGGTGGAACGTACAATGAGCAGTTCTTC.

This chain's CDR3 is CASSPRLGSGGETQYF. For the CDR3, the DNA is TGTGCCAGCAGCCCCCGACTGGGCAGCGGGGGGGAGACCCAGTACTTC. The rearrangement joins TRBV7-9 to TRBJ2-5; 9 bases align to TRBD2. V shed 5 bases, J shed 5 bases, and the junction held 12 bases outside the gene matches. There are 16 residues in the CDR3. CDR1 SEHNR and CDR2 FQNEAQ come from the germline V gene (reference sequence). Full variable domain (remainder filled in from reference TRBV7-9 and TRBJ2-5): DTGVSQNPRHKITKRGQNVTFRCDPISEHNRLYWYRQTLGQGPEFLTYFQNEAQLEKSRLLSDRFSAERPKGSFSTLEIQRTEQGDSAMYLCASSPRLGSGGETQYFGPGTRLLVL.

The V and J genes are TRBV7-9 and TRBJ2-2, with 10 bases identical to TRBD2. The length of the CDR3 is 16 residues. Germline trimming cut 2 bases from V and 4 bases from J; bases unmatched to any gene: 4. Germline CDR1 SEHNR, CDR2 FQNEAQ (reference sequence). CDR3 nucleotides: TGTGCCAGCAGCTTATCAGCGGGGGGGAGCACCGGGGAGCTGTTTTTT. Its protein is CASSLSAGGSTGELFF.

The chain carries TRBV14 and TRBJ2-1; tentatively, D is TRBD1 (6 bases). Germline CDR1 SGHDN, CDR2 FVKESK. Deletions cut 2 bases from V and 7 bases from J, with 9 bases between. The CDR3 is 13 residues long. The CDR3 reads CASSQYRENEQFF. CDR3 DNA: TGTGCCAGCAGCCAATACAGGGAAAATGAGCAGTTCTTC.

The chain couples TRBV5-5 to TRBJ1-4; D gene uncertain. V was cut by 4 bases and J by 6 bases, with 19 bases left in between. In germline, CDR1 is SGHKS, CDR2 YYEKEE (reference sequence). The CDR3 spans 16 residues. The CDR3 is CASSIRRHGGDEKLFF. In nucleotides, the CDR3 is TGTGCCAGCAGCATCCGGCGACATGGTGGCGATGAAAAACTGTTTTTT.

V is TRBV6-1 and J is TRBJ2-7, with D possibly matching TRBD1 (5 bases). The ends were cut back, 2 bases at V and 1 base at J, with 9 bases in the middle. This CDR3 comprises 14 residues. The germline V gene has CDR1 MNHNS and CDR2 SASEGT. The CDR3 loop is CASSEQGSSYEQYF. The DNA of the CDR3 is TGTGCCAGCAGTGAACAGGGATCTTCCTACGAGCAGTACTTC.

The rearrangement joins TRBV2 to TRBJ1-1, with no clear D. The CDR3 runs 12 residues. V dropped 7 bases and J dropped 9 bases, with 15 bases sitting between them. CDR1 and CDR2 (germline): SNHLY, FYNNEI. The CDR3 DNA follows: TGTGCCAGCACCCCTGACACAGACAAAGCTTTCTTT. Encoded protein: CASTPDTDKAFF.

The gene calls are TRBV18 and TRBJ2-4, with 11 bases lining up with TRBD1. This CDR3 is built from 16 residues. Germline loops: CDR1 KGHSH, CDR2 LQKENI. Unmatched junction bases numbered 3, after V lost 3 bases and J lost 2 bases. CDR3 coding DNA: TGTGCCAGCTCACCTCGGACAGGGGGCACCAAAAACATTCAGTACTTC. Translated: CASSPRTGGTKNIQYF.

CDR3: CASSLLAGGRTDTQYF. The CDR3 nucleotides are TGCGCCAGCAGCCTACTAGCGGGGGGACGCACAGATACGCAGTATTTT. The gene calls are TRBV4-1 and TRBJ2-3; TRBD2 matches at 12 bases. Germline loops: CDR1 MGHRA, CDR2 YSYEKL. The CDR3 is 16 amino acids. The J segment lost 1 base and the V segment lost 4 bases, leaving 3 bases of the junction unmatched.

V and J are TRBV7-2 and TRBJ1-3; D ambiguous. In germline, CDR1 is SGHTA, CDR2 FQGNSA. Deletions cut 4 bases from V and 0 bases from J, with 10 bases between. CDR3 length: 15 amino acids. DNA for the CDR3: TGTGCCAGCAGCTACCCCGGTCCCTCTGGAAACACCATATATTTT. Translation gives CASSYPGPSGNTIYF.

The chain links TRBV20-1 to TRBJ1-5; weak D call: TRBD1 (5 bases). The V end lost 3 bases, the J end lost 0 bases, and 9 bases lay between the germline ends. The germline CDR1 and CDR2 sequences are DFQATT and SNEGSKA (reference sequence). The CDR3 is 14 amino acids. CDR3 amino acids: CSASQGYSNQPQHF. The CDR3 DNA is TGCAGTGCTAGTCAGGGATATAGCAATCAGCCCCAGCATTTT.

This clone was recorded once. The rearrangement uses TRBV6-6 and TRBJ1-2; D not resolved. The germline V and J ends were trimmed by 5 bases and 5 bases, with 24 bases remaining between them. The germline CDR1 and CDR2 sequences are MNHNY and SVGAGI (reference sequence). The CDR3 has 17 residues. CDR3 protein: CASSPLGPGSRGYGYTF. CDR3 bases: TGTGCCAGCAGTCCTCTCGGTCCAGGTTCCCGGGGATATGGCTACACCTTC.

CDR3 in DNA: TGTGCCAGCAGCCAAGGACCCTACGAGCAGTACTTC. Protein: CASSQGPYEQYF. The V and J genes are TRBV14 and TRBJ2-7; D not certain. CDR3 length equals 12 residues. V shed 1 base and J shed 2 bases, with 3 bases lying between them. CDR1 is SGHDN, CDR2 FVKESK, per germline.

The chain couples TRBV7-2 to TRBJ2-1; TRBD2 matches 14 bases. CDR1 and CDR2 from the germline V gene are SGHTA and FQGNSA. The CDR3 sequence is 17 residues long. V dropped 5 bases and J dropped 8; count of bases not matched to a gene: 11. The CDR3 is CASSHPPGTSGRDEQFF. The CDR3 DNA follows: TGTGCCAGCAGCCACCCCCCCGGGACTAGCGGGAGAGATGAGCAGTTCTTC.

Remarks on this clone: This CDR3 is also generated by other DNA sequences in the sample. This chain uses TRBV11-2 with TRBJ2-5, with D perhaps assigned TRBD1 or TRBD2 (6 bases each). The CDR3 spans 18 residues. Germline-derived CDR1 and CDR2 are SGHAT and FQNNGV. Trimming shortened V by 0 bases and J by 5 bases, and 22 bases separated the two germline ends. The CDR3 region has the DNA TGTGCCAGCAGCTTAGATCGGATGGGCAGGGGTCGGGGGGAGACCCAGTACTTC. This sequence encodes CASSLDRMGRGRGETQYF. The full variable domain, in which reference TRBV11-2 and TRBJ2-5 provide the parts outside the CDR3, is EAGVAQSPRYKIIEKRQSVAFWCNPISGHATLYWYQQILGQGPKLLIQFQNNGVVDDSQLPKDRFSAERLKGVDSTLKIQPAKLEDSAVYLCASSLDRMGRGRGETQYFGPGTRLLVL.

The V call is TRBV18, the J call TRBJ2-5, with TRBD1 matching over 8 bases. Germline values: CDR1 KGHSH, CDR2 LQKENI. The CDR3 has 14 amino acids. The junction had 2 bases not matched to a gene; V was cut back by 3 bases and J by 2 bases. CDR3 residues: CASSPGQGQETQYF. In nucleotides, the CDR3 is TGTGCCAGCTCACCTGGACAGGGTCAAGAGACCCAGTACTTC.

This chain connects TRBV6-4 to TRBJ1-5; D gene unclear. The V end was cut by 2 bases, the J end by 1 base, with 12 bases between. Per germline, CDR1 MRHNA and CDR2 SNTAGT. This CDR3 is built from 16 residues. This CDR3 is CASSDGEGVSNQPQHF. The CDR3 DNA is TGTGCCAGCAGTGACGGAGAGGGTGTCAGCAATCAGCCCCAGCATTTT.

This clone appeared once. The rearrangement links TRBV5-6 to TRBJ2-7; TRBD1 is a possible D gene (5 bases). Germline V gives CDR1 SGHDT, CDR2 YYEEEE. The CDR3 runs 15 residues. The V and J ends lost 0 bases and 3 bases respectively, with 13 bases between them. CDR3 bases: TGTGCCAGCAGCTTGGCCGATGAACAGGACTACGAGCAGTACTTC. Amino acid sequence: CASSLADEQDYEQYF.

This chain connects TRBV7-9 to TRBJ2-2; 12 nucleotides agree with TRBD2. The CDR3 runs to 16 residues. The germline gives CDR1 SEHNR, CDR2 FQNEAQ (reference sequence). Trimming took 6 bases from V and 6 from J; bases not matched to a gene: 8. This CDR3 is CASSHPSGRAPGELFF. In nucleotides, the CDR3 is TGTGCCAGCAGTCATCCTAGCGGGAGGGCCCCCGGGGAGCTGTTTTTT.

The chain uses TRBV4-1 and TRBJ2-3, with 13 bases that match TRBD2. Germline-derived CDR1 and CDR2 are MGHRA and YSYEKL. This CDR3 comprises 18 residues. Trimming cost V 0 bases and J 0 bases; bases outside gene matches: 3. CDR3 loop: CASSQEGTSGASTDTQYF. The CDR3 DNA is TGCGCCAGCAGCCAAGAGGGGACTAGCGGGGCGAGCACAGATACGCAGTATTTT.

The J gene is TRBJ2-3, the V gene TRBV5-6; 8 bases map to TRBD2. J lost 6 bases, V lost 2 bases, and 8 bases had no gene match. The CDR3 covers 15 residues. In germline, CDR1 is SGHDT, CDR2 YYEEEE. CDR3 sequence: CASSLGLAVFDTQYF. DNA for the CDR3: TGTGCCAGCAGCTTAGGACTAGCCGTGTTCGATACGCAGTATTTT.

This chain links TRBV19 with TRBJ1-1, with TRBD1 identical over 7 bases. The CDR3 sequence is 17 residues long. The germline V gene encodes CDR1 LNHDA and CDR2 SQIVND (reference sequence). The V and J ends lost 0 bases and 4 bases, in that order; junction bases with no gene match: 11. As DNA, the CDR3 is TGTGCCAGTAGTATAGAGTCGGGACAGCCCTCCGCCACTGAAGCTTTCTTT. Protein: CASSIESGQPSATEAFF. The variable domain in full, with the rest retrieved from reference TRBV19 and TRBJ1-1, is DGGITQSPKYLFRKEGQNVTLSCEQNLNHDAMYWYRQDPGQGLRLIYYSQIVNDFQKGDIAEGYSVSREKKESFPLTVTSAQKNPTAFYLCASSIESGQPSATEAFFGQGTRLTVV.

This chain joins TRBV2 and TRBJ1-5; D unresolved. Germline CDR1 SNHLY, CDR2 FYNNEI. The CDR3 has 11 residues. The V gene lost 3 bases and the J gene lost 6 bases, with 3 bases spanning the gap. CDR3 in amino acids: CASSDGQPQHF. The CDR3 DNA follows: TGTGCCAGCAGTGACGGTCAGCCCCAGCATTTT.

The chain is built from TRBV19 and TRBJ1-6; D is possibly TRBD1 (5 bases). Germline CDR1 and CDR2: LNHDA and SQIVND (reference sequence). V gave up 1 base and J gave up 6 bases, with 10 bases separating them. The CDR3 has 15 residues. The CDR3 region has the DNA TGTGCCAGTAGTATAGTCCAGGGTGCTAATTCACCCCTCCACTTT. Its translation is CASSIVQGANSPLHF.

This chain connects TRBV9 to TRBJ2-5; TRBD2 aligns across 11 bases. CDR3 length equals 19 residues. The ends lost 4 bases at V and 0 bases at J; junction bases unmatched: 14. Looked up from germline, CDR1 is SGDLS and CDR2 is YYNGEE. CDR3 amino acids: CASSLPRATSGAHQETQYF. Written as DNA, the CDR3 is TGTGCCAGCAGCCTCCCCAGGGCGACTAGCGGGGCCCACCAAGAGACCCAGTACTTC.

The gene calls are TRBV2 and TRBJ1-2; a weak D match, TRBD1 (6 bases). The germline CDR1 and CDR2 sequences are SNHLY and FYNNEI. CDR3 length: 13 amino acids. The V end lost 6 bases, the J end lost 4 bases, and 12 bases lay between the germline ends. The CDR3 coding sequence is TGTGCCAGCAGGTCGGACAGAATCTATGGCTACACCTTC. Its protein is CASRSDRIYGYTF.